The rows below give T cell receptor beta chains drawn from one sample of a study of T cells in Graves' hyperthyroidism and ophthalmopathy. TCRdb itself ran the multiplex PCR reads through MiXCR, one entry per CDR3 protein. Among about 560,000 distinct CDR3 sequences listed, more than 15% were seen once. Sequencing input: blood. Receptor source: a woman in her thirties with Graves' hyperthyroidism. CDR3s include the opening cysteine and the closing phenylalanine or tryptophan.

TRBV7-2	TRBJ2-1	CASSPDRTSGRINEQFF
TRBV24-1	TRBJ2-1	CATSDPGTSAYEQFF
TRBV5-5	TRBJ1-5	CASSTRGGNQPQHF
TRBV7-2	TRBJ1-1	CASSLSGWNTEAFF
TRBV4-3	TRBJ1-6	CASSQAGTGASPLHF
TRBV27	TRBJ1-2	CASSLYGTGNYGYTF
TRBV6-2/TRBV6-3	TRBJ2-7	CASLPNRGPSYEQYF
TRBV7-9	TRBJ2-5	CASSLLAGETLYF
TRBV6-4	TRBJ2-2	CASRKQGAAGELFF
TRBV12-3/TRBV12-4	TRBJ2-7	CASSWRLAFYEQYF
TRBV5-1	TRBJ2-2	CAGSFTSAPNTGELFF
TRBV28	TRBJ2-1	CASTKRGNAYNEQFF
TRBV13	TRBJ2-1	CASSPGGLAGQQYQGNEQFF
TRBV7-2	TRBJ2-7	CASSSETYYEQYF
TRBV12-5	TRBJ2-2	CASGLVLGRAPNTGELFF
TRBV20-1	TRBJ1-2	CSGLTGVYGYTF
TRBV30	TRBJ2-3	CAWTRTGATSTDTQYF
TRBV27	TRBJ1-1	CASSLWARSMNTEAFF
TRBV5-1	TRBJ2-7	CASSFAYDLGEQYF
TRBV7-9	TRBJ1-1	CASSHGGANTEAFF
TRBV6-5	TRBJ2-5	CASSYSPGLAGMEYF
TRBV2	TRBJ2-5	CASSLAGTGETQYF
TRBV30	TRBJ2-2	CAWSPNGELFF
TRBV18	TRBJ2-1	CASAYNEQFF
TRBV27	TRBJ2-3	CASSSRPFDTDTQYF
TRBV7-8	TRBJ2-6	CASSPQTGGSGANVLTF
TRBV2	TRBJ2-1	CASSGQGTHNEQFF
TRBV10-1	TRBJ2-3	CASSEGPSGSFLTRGDSQYF
TRBV27	TRBJ2-7	CASSFTIGSYEQYF
TRBV24-1	TRBJ2-7	CATDRATYEQYF
TRBV28	TRBJ1-3	CASRNTGTGNTIYF
TRBV11-1	TRBJ2-1	CASSHSSGSYNEQFF
TRBV20-1	TRBJ1-5	CSASRGGVFGSNQPQHF
TRBV6-2/TRBV6-3	TRBJ2-4	CASSQTGTAKNIQYF
TRBV20-1	TRBJ2-2	CSARDSSNTGELFF
TRBV27	TRBJ1-1	CASSYRGSAFF
TRBV19	TRBJ2-2	CVSSTGQTNTGELFF
TRBV20-1	TRBJ1-4	CSAYQGGKLFF
TRBV11-1	TRBJ1-2	CASSEGQNYGYTF
TRBV18	TRBJ2-1	CASSPPRGYEQFF
TRBV30	TRBJ1-5	CAWSAQAGGNQPQHF
TRBV15	TRBJ2-1	CATSSLTGRDEQFF
TRBV6-2/TRBV6-3	TRBJ2-7	CASSYSETKGYEQYF
TRBV7-2	TRBJ2-7	CASSLVVAGGRYEQYF